What follows are 11 T cell receptor beta chains derived from one specimen sequenced in a study of cytomegalovirus exposure and HLA in healthy donors. Assay: immunoSEQ multiplex PCR; the TCRdb copy retains only in-frame clones and omits some. The table has some 120,000 clones, about 84% seen once. Sequencing used PBMCs. Receptors were obtained from a woman under 40 in good health and CMV-seronegative.

The chain employs TRBV7-2 and TRBJ2-2; 12 bases agree with TRBD2. CDR1 is SGHTA, CDR2 FQGNSA, per germline. This CDR3 spans 17 amino acids. J lost 0 bases, V lost 1 base, and 0 bases had no gene match. CDR3 DNA: TGTGCCAGCAGCTTAGGACTAGCGGGGGCGAACACCGGGGAGCTGTTTTTT. Translated, it gives CASSLGLAGANTGELFF.

The chain couples TRBV18 to TRBJ1-3, with D uncertain. The V gene's germline CDR1 is KGHSH and CDR2 LQKENI. V lost 2 bases, J lost 0 bases, and 11 bases lay in between. The CDR3 spans 16 residues. CDR3 loop: CASSPGPGYSGNTIYF. The CDR3 nucleotides read TGTGCCAGCTCACCAGGTCCCGGGTACTCTGGAAACACCATATATTTT.

The V and J genes are TRBV7-2 and TRBJ2-3, with 7 bases fitting TRBD2. Per germline, CDR1 SGHTA and CDR2 FQGNSA. V lost 4 bases to trimming and J lost 14 bases; unmatched junction nucleotides: 12. CDR3 size: 13 residues. CDR3 bases: TGTGCCAGCAGCTACCAGCGGGGCTCCGGGTGGTATTTT. Translating it yields CASSYQRGSGWYF. The full variable domain, its missing parts supplied by reference TRBV7-2 and TRBJ2-3, is GAGVSQSPSNKVTEKGKDVELRCDPISGHTALYWYRQSLGQGLEFLIYFQGNSAPDKSGLPSDRFSAERTGGSVSTLTIQRTQQEDSAVYLCASSYQRGSGWYFGPGTRLTVL.

The chain combines TRBV11-2 with TRBJ2-3; 13 bases are a match to TRBD2. Germline trimming cut 0 bases from V and 0 bases from J; bases unmatched to any gene: 9. Germline CDR1 and CDR2: SGHAT and FQNNGV. The CDR3 sequence is 20 residues long. CDR3 sequence reads: CASSLELTSGGRVSTDTQYF. CDR3 nucleotides: TGTGCCAGCAGCTTAGAACTGACTAGCGGGGGGAGAGTTAGCACAGATACGCAGTATTTT.

The chain employs TRBV11-1 and TRBJ2-4, with D possibly TRBD2 on 6 matching bases. This CDR3 is built from 15 residues. The V end lost 5 bases, the J end lost 0 bases, and 11 bases lay between the germline ends. Per germline, CDR1 SGHAT and CDR2 FQDESV (reference sequence). As DNA, the CDR3 is TGTGCCAGCAGCCTGGTGGGACTAGCCAAAAACATTCAGTACTTC. It yields the protein CASSLVGLAKNIQYF. Looking up the rest from reference TRBV11-1 and TRBJ2-4 gives the full variable domain: EAEVAQSPRYKITEKSQAVAFWCDPISGHATLYWYRQILGQGPELLVQFQDESVVDDSQLPKDRFSAERLKGVDSTLKIQPAELGDSAMYLCASSLVGLAKNIQYFGAGTRLSVL.

This chain connects TRBV15 to TRBJ2-1, with D possibly TRBD1 on 6 matching bases. Trimming shortened V by 3 bases and J by 0 bases, and 12 bases separated the two germline ends. The CDR3 loop spans 16 amino acids. Germline assignment: CDR1 LNHNV and CDR2 YYDKDF (reference sequence). The CDR3 loop is CATSRPRGSSYNEQFF. The CDR3 region has the DNA TGTGCCACCAGCAGGCCGAGGGGGAGCTCCTACAATGAGCAGTTCTTC.

The rearrangement joins TRBV19 to TRBJ1-4; the match to TRBD1 covers 7 bases. The trim removed 1 base at V and 9 bases at J, leaving 5 bases unmatched. In germline, CDR1 is LNHDA, CDR2 SQIVND (reference sequence). The CDR3 length is 14 residues. CDR3 region: CASSIGQGGQKLFF. CDR3 nucleotide sequence: TGTGCCAGTAGTATAGGACAGGGCGGGCAAAAACTGTTTTTT.

This clone is a singleton in its sample. The rearrangement uses TRBV5-6 and TRBJ2-7, with TRBD1 matching over 10 bases. CDR1 is SGHDT, CDR2 YYEEEE, per germline. CDR3 length: 14 amino acids. Losses at the gene ends were 4 bases for V and 2 bases for J; bases not matched to a gene: 3. The CDR3 sequence is CASSLGTGAYEQYF. CDR3 coding DNA: TGTGCCAGCAGCCTAGGGACAGGGGCCTACGAGCAGTACTTC.

The chain links TRBV7-8 to TRBJ1-4; TRBD1 agrees at 8 bases. CDR1 SGHVS and CDR2 FQNEAQ come from the germline V gene. CDR3 length: 16 amino acids. Trimming removed 1 base from V and 0 bases from J; junction bases left unmatched: 1. DNA of the CDR3: TGTGCCAGCAGCTTAGTGGACAGGGCAACTAATGAAAAACTGTTTTTT. It translates to CASSLVDRATNEKLFF. Based on the CDR3 plus reference TRBV7-8 and TRBJ1-4, the full variable domain is GAGVSQSPRYKVAKRGQDVALRCDPISGHVSLFWYQQALGQGPEFLTYFQNEAQLDKSGLPSDRFFAERPEGSVSTLKIQRTQQEDSAVYLCASSLVDRATNEKLFFGSGTQLSVL.

This clone appeared once. The chain is built from TRBV11-2 and TRBJ1-5; 9 bases match TRBD1. In germline, CDR1 is SGHAT, CDR2 FQNNGV. The V segment lost 1 base and the J segment 2 bases; nucleotides outside the gene matches: 0. This CDR3 is 15 amino acids long. The CDR3 region has the DNA TGTGCCAGCAGCTTAGGGACAGGGGGCAATCAGCCCCAGCATTTT. Translated: CASSLGTGGNQPQHF.

This chain joins TRBV9 and TRBJ2-3, with 8 positions matching TRBD2. V lost 1 base, J lost 2 bases, and 12 bases stayed unmatched. CDR1 is SGDLS and CDR2 is YYNGEE in the germline V gene. The CDR3 sequence is 18 residues long. The CDR3: CASSVKGGGGGFTDTQYF. In nucleotides, the CDR3 is TGTGCCAGCAGCGTAAAGGGTGGAGGCGGGGGGTTCACAGATACGCAGTATTTT.